The rows below give T cell receptor beta chains drawn from one sample of a study of cytomegalovirus exposure and HLA in healthy donors. Profiled with immunoSEQ multiplex PCR; TCRdb holds only in-frame clones, not every one. The sample has 140,000 to 150,000 clones, and its top ten clones hold more than 0.8%. Sample: PBMCs. These receptors came from a male donor in good health and CMV-seronegative. Each CDR3 is given with its conserved first and last residue. D genes are given only for firm matches.

- TRBJ1-1 TRBV7-8 CASKTGTKAFF TGTGCCAGCAAGACCGGGACAAAAGCTTTCTTT
TRBD1 TRBJ1-2 TRBV5-1 CASSADRGHGYTF TGCGCCAGCAGCGCCGACAGGGGCCATGGCTACACCTTC
- TRBJ2-3 TRBV5-5 CASSLDTGTQYF TGTGCCAGCAGCTTGGATACAGGGACGCAGTATTTT
- TRBJ2-2 TRBV4-3 CASSQETGSNTGELFF TGCGCCAGCAGCCAAGAAACAGGTTCGAACACCGGGGAGCTGTTTTTT
- TRBJ1-1 TRBV7-8 CASSLEAGRHTEAFF TGTGCCAGCAGCTTAGAGGCAGGGCGGCACACTGAAGCTTTCTTT
TRBD1 TRBJ2-3 TRBV13 CASSLVTDRDRDTQYF TGTGCCAGCAGCCTCGTGACCGACAGGGACCGAGATACGCAGTATTTT
TRBD1 TRBJ2-7 TRBV28 CASSTGAPYEQYF TGTGCCAGCAGTACAGGGGCCCCCTACGAGCAGTACTTC
TRBD1 TRBJ1-5 TRBV18 CASSPRPQGAIDGSNQPQHF TGTGCCAGCTCACCACGGCCCCAGGGGGCAATTGACGGTAGCAATCAGCCCCAGCATTTT
- TRBJ1-4 TRBV7-7 CASSPSGTGNEKLFF TGTGCTAGCAGCCCCTCGGGCACGGGGAATGAAAAACTGTTTTTT
- TRBJ2-3 TRBV5-5 CASSLGGSDTQYF TGTGCCAGCAGCTTAGGCGGTTCAGATACGCAGTATTTT
- TRBJ1-2 TRBV19 CASSSLYGYTF TGTGCCAGTTCCAGTCTCTATGGCTACACCTTC
- TRBJ1-2 TRBV13 CASSLGRKANYGYTF TGTGCCAGCAGCTTAGGGCGGAAAGCTAACTATGGCTACACCTTC
TRBD1 TRBJ1-4 TRBV30 CAWSAGTGVGEKLFF TGTGCCTGGAGTGCCGGGACAGGGGTCGGTGAAAAACTGTTTTTT
- TRBJ2-3 TRBV20-1 CSVQVGDTQYF TGCAGTGTACAGGTAGGAGATACGCAGTATTTT
- TRBJ2-2 TRBV12-5 CASETGHTNTGELFF TGTGCTAGTGAAACAGGACACACGAACACCGGGGAGCTGTTTTTT
- TRBJ1-6 TRBV6-6 CASSDRDKINSPLHF TGTGCCAGCAGTGACCGGGACAAGATTAATTCACCCCTCCACTTT
- TRBJ1-2 TRBV6-5 CASSYSSQRPRGYTF TGTGCCAGCAGTTACTCGAGTCAACGGCCCAGGGGCTACACCTTC
TRBD1 TRBJ1-6 TRBV6-4 CASSLWGDSNSPLHF TGTGCCAGCAGTCTGTGGGGGGACAGTAATTCACCCCTCCACTTT
- TRBJ2-1 TRBV4-3 CASSREVEVNEQFF TGCGCCAGCAGCCGAGAGGTGGAGGTAAATGAGCAGTTCTTC
- TRBJ2-5 TRBV6-5 CASSIRGLQETQYF TGTGCCAGCAGTATCCGAGGGTTACAAGAGACCCAGTACTTC
TRBD2 TRBJ2-5 TRBV6-5 CASSYAGGEQYF TGTGCCAGCAGTTATGCGGGGGGGGAGCAGTACTTC
TRBD1 TRBJ1-5 TRBV11-2 CASSRQGSQPQHF TGTGCCAGCAGCAGACAGGGTAGTCAGCCCCAGCATTTT
TRBD2 TRBJ2-1 TRBV6-4 CASSDGTTEQFF TGTGCCAGCAGTGACGGGACTACTGAGCAGTTCTTC
- TRBJ2-7 TRBV6-5 CASSAGLAGYEQYF TGTGCCAGCAGCGCGGGGCTAGCTGGGTACGAGCAGTACTTC
- TRBJ2-7 TRBV25-1 CASTKDSYEQYF TGTGCCAGCACTAAGGACAGCTACGAGCAGTACTTC
- TRBJ2-7 TRBV29-1 CSVEGAVGKGGYEQYF TGCAGCGTTGAAGGGGCCGTCGGGAAAGGAGGCTACGAGCAGTACTTC
TRBD2 TRBJ2-3 TRBV6-5 CASRRTSGYTDTQYF TGTGCCAGCAGGCGGACTAGCGGATACACAGATACGCAGTATTTT
- TRBJ1-2 TRBV7-2 CASSLVERGYGYTF TGTGCCAGCAGCTTAGTGGAAAGGGGCTATGGCTACACCTTC
- TRBJ2-3 TRBV29-1 CSVEDSHRVAGDTQYF TGCAGCGTTGAAGATTCCCACAGGGTGGCTGGAGATACGCAGTATTTT
TRBD1 TRBJ2-5 TRBV18 CASSPRDRGQETQYF TGTGCCAGCTCACCACGGGACAGGGGGCAAGAGACCCAGTACTTC
- TRBJ1-1 TRBV9 CASSVAAGGANTEAFF TGTGCCAGCAGCGTAGCTGCGGGGGGGGCGAACACTGAAGCTTTCTTT
- TRBJ1-1 TRBV25-1 CASSEPGPTEAFF TGTGCCAGCAGTGAGCCAGGCCCGACTGAAGCTTTCTTT
- TRBJ2-2 TRBV9 CASSIDGGPRAGELFF TGTGCCAGCAGCATTGACGGGGGGCCTAGGGCCGGGGAGCTGTTTTTT
- TRBJ1-1 TRBV7-9 CASSLAGMGTEAFF TGTGCCAGCAGCTTGGCAGGGATGGGCACTGAAGCTTTCTTT
- TRBJ1-1 TRBV7-9 CATQGLGTEAFF TGTGCCACGCAGGGCCTCGGCACTGAAGCTTTCTTT
- TRBJ1-1 TRBV27 CASRPRGGFTEAFF TGTGCCAGCAGGCCCCGAGGGGGATTCACTGAAGCTTTCTTT
- TRBJ2-7 TRBV4-1 CASSQDKGGTGSYEQYF TGCGCCAGCAGCCAAGATAAAGGCGGGACTGGCTCCTACGAGCAGTACTTC
TRBD2 TRBJ2-1 TRBV7-9 CASRRAAGSDYNEQFF TGTGCCAGCAGGAGGGCAGCGGGGTCCGACTACAATGAGCAGTTCTTC
- TRBJ2-3 TRBV9 CASSVDSDTQYF TGTGCCAGCAGCGTAGACTCAGATACGCAGTATTTT
TRBD1 TRBJ1-1 TRBV30 CAVVYRGRNTEAFF TGTGCCGTGGTGTATAGGGGGCGGAACACTGAAGCTTTCTTT
- TRBJ2-7 TRBV10-3 CAISDGRAELYF TGTGCCATCAGTGACGGCAGGGCCGAGTTATACTTC
- TRBJ2-3 TRBV9 CASSVVLADTQYF TGTGCCAGCAGCGTAGTTCTCGCAGATACGCAGTATTTT
- TRBJ1-2 TRBV6-5 CASSYSSREGGYTF TGTGCCAGCAGTTACTCTTCCCGAGAGGGTGGCTACACCTTC
- TRBJ2-3 TRBV19 CASSTQGVDTQYF TGTGCCAGTAGTACACAGGGAGTTGATACGCAGTATTTT
TRBD2 TRBJ2-3 TRBV7-2 CASSEVAGERDTQYF TGTGCCAGCAGCGAAGTAGCGGGGGAGCGAGATACGCAGTATTTT
TRBD1 TRBJ1-1 TRBV5-6 CASSWGRQGAPTEAFF TGTGCCAGCAGCTGGGGGAGACAGGGGGCACCCACTGAAGCTTTCTTT
- TRBJ1-5 TRBV7-9 CASSLESQPQHF TGTGCCAGCAGCTTAGAGAGCCAGCCCCAGCATTTT
- TRBJ2-2 TRBV30 CAWIRGARTGELFF TGTGCCTGGATACGGGGGGCAAGGACCGGGGAGCTGTTTTTT
TRBD1 TRBJ2-7 TRBV6-1 CASSVRDRPYEQYF TGTGCCAGCAGTGTTAGGGACAGACCCTACGAGCAGTACTTC
- TRBJ2-1 TRBV5-1 CASSLGEVQPRNEQFF TGCGCCAGCAGCTTGGGGGAGGTTCAACCCCGCAATGAGCAGTTCTTC
- TRBJ1-2 TRBV7-8 CASSLTAIPLYGYTF TGTGCCAGCAGTCTGACAGCGATCCCATTATATGGCTACACCTTC
TRBD2 TRBJ2-1 TRBV28 CASRDGLAGANEQFF TGTGCCAGCAGGGACGGACTAGCGGGAGCTAATGAGCAGTTCTTC
- TRBJ1-5 TRBV4-2 CASSQVSSSNQPQHF TGTGCCAGCAGCCAAGTTTCGTCCAGCAATCAGCCCCAGCATTTT
TRBD1 TRBJ2-7 TRBV29-1 CSVEEGDSSYEQYF TGCAGCGTTGAAGAGGGGGACAGTTCCTACGAGCAGTACTTC
TRBD2 TRBJ2-7 TRBV5-1 CASSTAGGLVAYEQYF TGCGCCAGCAGCACGGCCGGGGGACTAGTCGCCTACGAGCAGTACTTC
TRBD2 TRBJ2-2 TRBV25-1 CASIGLADNTGELFF TGTGCCAGCATTGGACTAGCGGACAACACCGGGGAGCTGTTTTTT
TRBD1 TRBJ1-1 TRBV6-1 CASSLMTGTEAFF TGTGCCAGCAGCTTAATGACAGGGACTGAAGCTTTCTTT